The clone carrying this TCR beta chain was observed at least ten times. The V end lost 6 bases, the J end lost 4 bases, and 10 bases lay between the germline ends. The CDR3 contains 12 residues. Germline lookup yields CDR1 MNHEY and CDR2 SMNVEV (reference sequence). The data are from a study of liver allograft versus peripheral blood T cells. Study-wide context: Transplanted-liver and recipient peripheral blood T cell receptor repertoires were compared.

TCRdb re-derived calls from the reads in MiXCR, one entry per CDR3 protein. The profile shows 6,500 to 9,000 distinct CDR3 sequences, around 19% of them singletons. The TCR sequence derives from a human patient who had a liver transplant. The graft donor may be the source of some T cells. The V gene is TRBV27, the J gene TRBJ2-7; D possibly corresponds to TRBD1 (5 bases). The chain's CDR3 is CASRSYRYEQYF. The DNA of the CDR3 is TGTGCCAGCAGGTCCTACAGGTACGAGCAGTACTTC.